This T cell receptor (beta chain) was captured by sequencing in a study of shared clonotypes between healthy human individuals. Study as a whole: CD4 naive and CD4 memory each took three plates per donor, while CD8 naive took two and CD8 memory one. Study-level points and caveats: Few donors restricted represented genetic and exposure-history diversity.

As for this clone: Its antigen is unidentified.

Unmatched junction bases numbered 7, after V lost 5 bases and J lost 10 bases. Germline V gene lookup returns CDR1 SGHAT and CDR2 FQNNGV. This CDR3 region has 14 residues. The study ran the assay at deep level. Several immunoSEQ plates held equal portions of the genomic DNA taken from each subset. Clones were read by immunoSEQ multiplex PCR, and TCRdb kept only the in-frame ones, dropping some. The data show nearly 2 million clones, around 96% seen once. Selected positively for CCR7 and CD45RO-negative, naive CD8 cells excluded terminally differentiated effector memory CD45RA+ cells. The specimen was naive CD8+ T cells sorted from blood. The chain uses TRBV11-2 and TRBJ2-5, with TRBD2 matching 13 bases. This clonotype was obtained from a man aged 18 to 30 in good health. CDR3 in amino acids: CASSPGLAGDGQYF. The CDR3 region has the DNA TGTGCCAGCAGCCCCGGACTAGCGGGAGACGGCCAGTACTTC.